The 16 T cell receptor beta chains presented below share a single source sample, sequenced in a study of CD8 T cells in ankylosing spondylitis. MiXCR, applied by TCRdb to the 5' RACE reads, yields one record per CDR3 protein. The sample yields some 130,000 distinct CDR3 sequences, around 13% seen once. Sequencing was carried out using blood, either unsorted or a sorted T cell fraction (not recorded which). These receptors all come from a female donor with ankylosing spondylitis or in good health (not recorded which).

This clonotype was seen a handful of times. The chain is built from TRBV2 and TRBJ1-6; D gene ambiguous. Looked up from germline, CDR1 is SNHLY and CDR2 is FYNNEI. Trimming took 5 bases from V and 6 from J, leaving 11 bases between them. The CDR3 spans 14 residues. This chain's CDR3 is CASSLTVINSPLHF. CDR3 in DNA: TGTGCCAGCAGTTTGACTGTTATTAATTCACCCCTCCACTTT.

The rearrangement joins TRBV6-1 to TRBJ1-1; D remains unclear. Trimming took 10 bases from V and 1 from J, leaving 19 bases between them. Germline CDR1 reads MNHNS; CDR2 reads SASEGT. CDR3 length: 15 amino acids. DNA for the CDR3: TGTGCCACCCACAAAGCGCCCACCGAGAACACTGAAGCTTTCTTT. Its translation is CATHKAPTENTEAFF.

Ten or more counts support this clonotype. The V and J genes are TRBV20-1 and TRBJ2-2, with 7 bases fitting TRBD1. The germline gives CDR1 DFQATT, CDR2 SNEGSKA (reference sequence). The trim removed 4 bases at V and 4 bases at J, leaving 6 bases unmatched. The CDR3 totals 14 residues. DNA for the CDR3: TGCAGTGCTACTCCGGGACAGAGCACCGGGGAGCTGTTTTTT. It encodes CSATPGQSTGELFF.

Ten or more counts support this clonotype. The rearrangement links TRBV30 to TRBJ2-3, with 8 bases lining up with TRBD2. J lost 1 base, V lost 5 bases, and 11 bases had no gene match. Germline CDR1 GTSNPN, CDR2 SVGIG (reference sequence). The CDR3 totals 16 residues. CDR3 sequence reads: CAWEDMPGLGTDTQYF. In nucleotides, the CDR3 is TGTGCCTGGGAAGATATGCCGGGACTAGGCACAGATACGCAGTATTTT.

The chain employs TRBV20-1 and TRBJ2-3; TRBD2 aligns across 10 bases. V shed 5 bases, J shed 8 bases, and the junction held 7 bases outside the gene matches. Looked up from germline, CDR1 is DFQATT and CDR2 is SNEGSKA (reference sequence). The CDR3 runs to 13 residues. The CDR3 reads CSAFSGGEFTQYF. As DNA, the CDR3 is TGCAGTGCTTTCAGCGGGGGGGAGTTTACGCAGTATTTT.

There are many counts of this clonotype. The chain employs TRBV5-1 and TRBJ2-7; no firm D call. V lost 3 bases, J lost 7 bases, and 20 bases lay in between. The CDR3 has 15 residues. The V gene's germline CDR1 is SGHRS and CDR2 YFSETQ. The CDR3 sequence is CASSSQLTAPGEQYF. DNA for the CDR3: TGCGCCAGCAGCTCACAATTGACGGCCCCTGGGGAGCAGTACTTC.

The CDR3 DNA reads as TGTGCCATATCTTCCGGACAGTCTAATGAAAAACTGTTTTTT. Translating it yields CAISSGQSNEKLFF. The chain combines TRBV10-3 with TRBJ1-4; a possible D gene is TRBD1 (6 bases). This CDR3 region has 14 residues. V was trimmed by 9 bases and J by 3 bases, leaving 14 bases between them. The germline CDR1 and CDR2 sequences are ENHRY and SYGVKD.

For this clonotype: A junction end diverges from the germline sequence, so it may reflect a read error. This chain's CDR3 is CASSQGTGTNTETFF. The CDR3 DNA reads as TGTGCCAGCAGTCAAGGGACAGGGACGAACACTGAAACTTTCTTT. The chain has TRBV12-3 or TRBV12-4 and TRBJ1-1; 9 bases map to TRBD1. The CDR3 is made up of 15 amino acids.

This clonotype showed up just a few times. The V gene is TRBV4-2, the J gene TRBJ2-7; D is possibly TRBD2 (5 bases). CDR1 and CDR2 from the germline V gene are LGHNA and YNFKEQ. The CDR3 extends over 14 amino acids. Trimming took 0 bases from V and 6 from J, leaving 12 bases between them. The chain's CDR3 is CASSQDKASSEQYF. The CDR3 bases are TGTGCCAGCAGCCAAGATAAAGCTAGCTCCGAGCAGTACTTC.

CDR3: CAWSPYTDGYTF. The CDR3 coding sequence is TGTGCCTGGAGTCCTTACACGGATGGCTACACCTTC. This sequence joins TRBV30 and TRBJ1-2; the D is unclear. Trimming left V 2 bases short and J 6 bases short, with 10 bases between. The CDR3 has 12 residues. Germline values: CDR1 GTSNPN, CDR2 SVGIG (reference sequence).

This clonotype was seen a few times. This chain links TRBV28 with TRBJ2-7; TRBD1 agrees at 8 bases. CDR3 length: 15 amino acids. The V gene's germline CDR1 is MDHEN and CDR2 SYDVKM. The V segment lost 2 bases and the J segment 3 bases; nucleotides outside the gene matches: 6. The CDR3 nucleotides read TGTGCCAGCAGTTTAGGAGGACAGGGCTACTACGAGCAGTACTTC. It codes for CASSLGGQGYYEQYF.

In this sample, this clonotype turned up a few times. The chain has TRBV30 and TRBJ1-1; 7 nucleotides align to TRBD1. J gave up 0 bases and V 3 bases, and 4 bases lay outside the gene matches. Germline V CDR1 and CDR2: GTSNPN, SVGIG (reference sequence). This CDR3 region has 14 residues. The CDR3 region has the DNA TGTGCCTGGAGGGGGGGACAGATGAACACTGAAGCTTTCTTT. It specifies CAWRGGQMNTEAFF.

This clonotype was counted many times. The CDR3 nucleotides read TGTGCCAGCAGTTTCACCGGGACAGGGCTAGGAAATGAGCAGTTCTTC. Protein sequence: CASSFTGTGLGNEQFF. The J gene is TRBJ2-1, the V gene TRBV12-3 or TRBV12-4; the match to TRBD1 covers 9 bases. The CDR3 runs to 16 residues. Losses at the gene ends were 3 bases for V and 7 bases for J; bases not matched to a gene: 10.

V gene TRBV12-3 or TRBV12-4 combines with J gene TRBJ2-1, with D possibly being TRBD1 (5 bases). V dropped 3 bases and J dropped 7 bases, with 7 bases sitting between them. The CDR3 runs 12 residues. The DNA for the CDR3 is TGTGCCAGCAGTTTTGGGGCGAATGAGCAGTTCTTC. Its translation is CASSFGANEQFF.

This clonotype was found a few times. This rearrangement joins TRBV20-1 to TRBJ2-3, with 8 bases aligning to TRBD2. The CDR3 contains 14 residues. Germline CDR1 DFQATT, CDR2 SNEGSKA (reference sequence). V shed 6 bases and J 0 bases; nucleotides not matched to a gene: 5. The CDR3 DNA is TGCAGTGCGCAAGCGGGAGCTAGCACAGATACGCAGTATTTT. Protein sequence: CSAQAGASTDTQYF.

The CDR3 is CAWSGTGGRYEQYF. In DNA form, the CDR3 reads TGTGCCTGGAGCGGGACAGGGGGCAGGTACGAGCAGTACTTC. The V gene is TRBV30, the J gene TRBJ2-7; 12 bases map to TRBD1. There are 14 residues in the CDR3. V lost 3 bases and J lost 4; bases outside the gene matches: 4. CDR1 is GTSNPN, CDR2 SVGIG, per germline (reference sequence).